This TCR beta chain was sequenced during a study of low-dose radiotherapy and immunotherapy resistance in tumors. Described time point: before trial treatment. In the RACIN dose-escalation trial, donors got nivolumab plus ipilimumab with aspirin, cyclophosphamide and radiotherapy. Eligibility required advanced solid tumors lacking tumor-infiltrating lymphocytes. TRAV and TRBV primers primed cDNA for both TCRalpha and TCRbeta. Both a constant-region primer and a V-primer adapter served to amplify TCRs across roughly 22 PCR cycles. TCRdb fed the reads into MiXCR, producing one record per CDR3 protein. This sample has around 90,000 distinct CDR3 sequences, with about 20% found just once. This CDR3 region has 14 residues. The V end lost 0 bases, the J end lost 5 bases, and 8 bases lay between the germline ends. The V gene's germline CDR1 is GTSNPN and CDR2 SVGIG (reference sequence). The sample holds many counts of this clonotype.

The sequencing used PBMCs, collected before treatment. The chain carries TRBV30 and TRBJ1-6; no clear D. This TCR came from a male donor with prostate cancer. This CDR3 reads CAWSVVADNSPLHF. DNA for the CDR3: TGTGCCTGGAGTGTAGTGGCGGATAATTCACCCCTCCACTTT. The full variable domain, in which reference TRBV30 and TRBJ1-6 provide the parts outside the CDR3, is SQTIHQWPATLVQPVGSPLSLECTVEGTSNPNLYWYRQAAGRGLQLLFYSVGIGQISSEVPQNLSASRPQDRQFILSSKKLLLSDSGFYLCAWSVVADNSPLHFGNGTRLTVT.